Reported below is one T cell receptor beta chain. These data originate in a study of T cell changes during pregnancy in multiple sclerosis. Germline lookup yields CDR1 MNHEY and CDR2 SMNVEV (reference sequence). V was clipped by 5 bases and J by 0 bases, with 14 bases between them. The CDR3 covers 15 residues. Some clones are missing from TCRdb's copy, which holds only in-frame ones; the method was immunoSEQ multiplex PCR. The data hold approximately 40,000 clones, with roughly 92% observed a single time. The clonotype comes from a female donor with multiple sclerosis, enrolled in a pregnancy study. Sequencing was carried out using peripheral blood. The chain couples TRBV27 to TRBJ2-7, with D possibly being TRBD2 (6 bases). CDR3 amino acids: CASSPPGTYSYEQYF. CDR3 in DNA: TGTGCCAGCAGTCCCCCAGGGACTTACTCCTACGAGCAGTACTTC.